Listed below are T cell receptor beta chains from one sample, sequenced in a study of CD8+CD57+ T cells in acquired aplastic anemia. TCRdb itself ran the reads through MiXCR, one entry per CDR3 protein. The data show around 220,000 distinct CDR3 sequences, around 49% seen once. Sequenced material: sorted CD4+, CD8+, or CD8+CD57+ T cells (not recorded which) from PBMCs. Every receptor here comes from a human donor with aplastic anemia. CDR3s include the opening cysteine and the closing phenylalanine or tryptophan. Clone size is not always given. Where it is, it says once, few, many or a class for expanded clones.

v_gene: TRBV29-1
abundance: NA
j_gene: TRBJ1-2
CDR3aa: CSVPGGDYGYTF

v_gene: TRBV12-3/TRBV12-4
abundance: NA
j_gene: TRBJ1-2
CDR3aa: CASSWDRVGYGYTF

v_gene: TRBV19
abundance: once
j_gene: TRBJ2-1
CDR3aa: CASSIGTLYNEQFF

v_gene: TRBV2
abundance: NA
j_gene: TRBJ1-5
CDR3aa: CASSESGGQPQHF

v_gene: TRBV10-3
abundance: NA
j_gene: TRBJ1-1
CDR3aa: CAISDFDRGRGTEAFF

v_gene: TRBV7-9
abundance: NA
j_gene: TRBJ2-7
CDR3aa: CASSGTGTSYEQYF

v_gene: TRBV12-3/TRBV12-4
abundance: many
j_gene: TRBJ1-5
CDR3aa: CASSFNRATRLQHF

v_gene: TRBV27
abundance: NA
j_gene: TRBJ2-7
CDR3aa: CASSLRLAGNYEQYF

v_gene: TRBV12-3/TRBV12-4
abundance: NA
j_gene: TRBJ1-2
CDR3aa: CASTKGETGYGYTF

v_gene: TRBV11-2
abundance: many
j_gene: TRBJ2-5
CDR3aa: CASRPERGETQYF

v_gene: TRBV20-1
abundance: NA
j_gene: TRBJ1-2
CDR3aa: CSARVSGSDGYTF

v_gene: TRBV6-1
abundance: few
j_gene: TRBJ1-5
CDR3aa: CASSGTGGYQPQHF

v_gene: TRBV10-3
abundance: many
j_gene: TRBJ2-3
CDR3aa: CAISEGQTSTDTQYF

v_gene: TRBV19
abundance: few
j_gene: TRBJ1-1
CDR3aa: CASTEVGRTEAFF

v_gene: TRBV29-1
abundance: once
j_gene: TRBJ2-5
CDR3aa: CSVRMYQETQYF

v_gene: TRBV5-4
abundance: NA
j_gene: TRBJ2-3
CDR3aa: CAIHRGRTDTQYF

v_gene: TRBV12-3/TRBV12-4
abundance: many
j_gene: TRBJ1-2
CDR3aa: CASSWGVDGYTF

v_gene: TRBV7-9
abundance: NA
j_gene: TRBJ2-7
CDR3aa: CASSSSRQRVYEQYF

v_gene: TRBV11-2
abundance: many
j_gene: TRBJ2-5
CDR3aa: CASSRSGLKETQYF

v_gene: TRBV28
abundance: few
j_gene: TRBJ1-5
CDR3aa: CASSRQGIYNQPQHF

v_gene: TRBV7-9
abundance: NA
j_gene: TRBJ2-5
CDR3aa: CASSGGTGQETQYF

v_gene: TRBV12-5
abundance: many
j_gene: TRBJ1-2
CDR3aa: CASGNLTGYGYTF

v_gene: TRBV9
abundance: NA
j_gene: TRBJ1-6
CDR3aa: CASSVAQDRNSPLHF

v_gene: TRBV7-8
abundance: NA
j_gene: TRBJ1-1
CDR3aa: CASSLNPLLGTGISGEAFF

v_gene: TRBV10-3
abundance: NA
j_gene: TRBJ1-2
CDR3aa: CAISVQQGGYGYTF

v_gene: TRBV6-1
abundance: NA
j_gene: TRBJ1-1
CDR3aa: CASSERQASINTEAFF

v_gene: TRBV5-6
abundance: many
j_gene: TRBJ2-5
CDR3aa: CASSSGGETQYF

v_gene: TRBV11-2
abundance: many
j_gene: TRBJ2-7
CDR3aa: CASSLAGLTYEQYF

v_gene: TRBV7-2
abundance: NA
j_gene: TRBJ2-7
CDR3aa: CASSGTGTSDHEQYF

v_gene: TRBV6-8
abundance: NA
j_gene: TRBJ2-7
CDR3aa: CASSYSSLPGAQNYEQYF

v_gene: TRBV9
abundance: NA
j_gene: TRBJ2-7
CDR3aa: CASSAEVGSKSDYEQYF

v_gene: TRBV15
abundance: NA
j_gene: TRBJ1-3
CDR3aa: CATSRDRLKGNTIYF

v_gene: TRBV12-3/TRBV12-4
abundance: few
j_gene: TRBJ2-1
CDR3aa: CASTSSPGVQFF

v_gene: TRBV5-1
abundance: many
j_gene: TRBJ2-2
CDR3aa: CASSLDPGRTGELFF

v_gene: TRBV15
abundance: many
j_gene: TRBJ1-2
CDR3aa: CATSREYRGGGYTF

v_gene: TRBV15
abundance: many
j_gene: TRBJ2-3
CDR3aa: CATSRRTSGGVDTQYF

v_gene: TRBV4-1
abundance: many
j_gene: TRBJ2-1
CDR3aa: CASSQDVRASYNEQFF

v_gene: TRBV28
abundance: NA
j_gene: TRBJ1-2
CDR3aa: CASSSGREIYGYTF

v_gene: TRBV2
abundance: NA
j_gene: TRBJ1-1
CDR3aa: CASSEAAVASMNTEAFF

v_gene: TRBV7-2
abundance: many
j_gene: TRBJ1-2
CDR3aa: CASSTEAGIFYGYTF

v_gene: TRBV24-1
abundance: NA
j_gene: TRBJ2-7
CDR3aa: CATSDGEGWGEQYF

v_gene: TRBV6-6
abundance: NA
j_gene: TRBJ1-4
CDR3aa: CASSVGQGINEKLFF

v_gene: TRBV10-3
abundance: NA
j_gene: TRBJ2-5
CDR3aa: CASCPVLAGGGETQYF

v_gene: TRBV20-1
abundance: many
j_gene: TRBJ1-1
CDR3aa: CSASGVPEAFF